This T cell receptor (beta chain) was documented in a study of T cells in Graves' hyperthyroidism and ophthalmopathy. The germline V gene encodes CDR1 SGHTA and CDR2 FQGTGA. The CDR3 totals 17 residues. Trimming cost V 3 bases and J 0 bases, with 17 bases left between them. This clonotype was counted many times. Amplification of TCR beta CDR3 regions used RNA as the template. The HTBI primer set drove a first-round RT-PCR of the TCR CDR3. TCRdb re-derived calls from the multiplex PCR reads in MiXCR, one entry per CDR3 protein. In the table there are around 350,000 distinct CDR3 sequences, 19% of which are singletons.

V is TRBV7-3 and J is TRBJ1-1; tentative D call: TRBD1 (6 bases). This receptor was obtained from a woman aged 18 to 35 with Graves' hyperthyroidism. The sample comprised blood. The CDR3 loop is CASSLTPIGGLNTEAFF. The CDR3 DNA reads as TGTGCCAGCAGCTTGACTCCCATTGGGGGCTTGAACACTGAAGCTTTCTTT.